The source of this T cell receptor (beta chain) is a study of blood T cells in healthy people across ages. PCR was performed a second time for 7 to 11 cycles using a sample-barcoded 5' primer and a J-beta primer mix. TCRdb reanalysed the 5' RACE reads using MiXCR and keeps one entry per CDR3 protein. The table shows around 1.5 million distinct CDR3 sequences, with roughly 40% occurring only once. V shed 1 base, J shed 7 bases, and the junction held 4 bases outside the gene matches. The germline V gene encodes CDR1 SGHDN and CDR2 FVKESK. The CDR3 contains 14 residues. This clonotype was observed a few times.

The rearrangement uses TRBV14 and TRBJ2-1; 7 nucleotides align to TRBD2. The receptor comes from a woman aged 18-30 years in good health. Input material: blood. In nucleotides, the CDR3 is TGTGCCAGCAGCCAAGGACTAGCTGCGAATGAGCAGTTCTTC. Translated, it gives CASSQGLAANEQFF.